This TCR beta chain emerged from a study of cytomegalovirus exposure and HLA in healthy donors. Study-level points and caveats: Altogether, 150 to 200 TCR beta chains were recorded as cytomegalovirus-associated.

In the case of this clone: Antigen specificity is unknown.

V shed 3 bases, J shed 4 bases, and the junction held 7 bases outside the gene matches. In germline, CDR1 is SGDLS, CDR2 YYNGEE. The CDR3 consists of 15 residues. Primers: 60 Vbeta forward and 13 Jbeta reverse. The method was immunoSEQ multiplex PCR; TCRdb's version includes in-frame clones alone and lacks a portion of them. The table has over 130,000 clones, just over 65% seen once. V and J are TRBV9 and TRBJ2-1, with 7 bases identical to TRBD1. The receptor's source is an older woman in good health and CMV-seronegative. Material for sequencing was PBMCs. This CDR3 reads CASSARDRTYNEQFF. In nucleotides, the CDR3 is TGTGCCAGCAGCGCCCGGGACAGAACTTACAATGAGCAGTTCTTC.